A single sample gave rise to the 32 T cell receptor beta chains below, sequenced in a study of T cell changes during pregnancy in multiple sclerosis. Sequenced by immunoSEQ multiplex PCR; TCRdb stores in-frame clones only, minus some. The profile shows about 20,000 clones, 70% to 90% of them singletons. The specimen was CD8+ T cells from peripheral blood mononuclear cells, collected in the second trimester of pregnancy. The receptor source for this set is a female donor in good health, enrolled as a control in a pregnancy study.

The chain joins TRBV28 to TRBJ2-1; D is possibly TRBD2 (5 bases). Trimming pared 7 bases from V and 3 bases from J, leaving 13 bases between. CDR1 is MDHEN, CDR2 SYDVKM, per germline. There are 14 residues in the CDR3. CDR3 sequence reads: CASTLAGGYNEQFF. Written as DNA, the CDR3 is TGTGCCAGCACCCTGGCGGGCGGCTACAATGAGCAGTTCTTC.

The rearrangement uses TRBV5-6 and TRBJ2-5; maybe TRBD2 (6 bases). Germline V lookup: CDR1 SGHDT, CDR2 YYEEEE. This CDR3 spans 14 amino acids. V was clipped by 0 bases and J by 10 bases, with 16 bases between them. In DNA form, the CDR3 reads TGTGCCAGCAGCTTGGCAGGAGGGTTTTGGGACCAGTACTTC. Its translation: CASSLAGGFWDQYF. The full variable domain, its missing parts supplied by reference TRBV5-6 and TRBJ2-5, is DAGVTQSPTHLIKTRGQQVTLRCSPKSGHDTVSWYQQALGQGPQFIFQYYEEEERQRGNFPDRFSGHQFPNYSSELNVNALLLGDSALYLCASSLAGGFWDQYFGPGTRLLVL.

The chain joins TRBV2 to TRBJ2-1; 7 bases map to TRBD2. Trimming at V came to 7 bases and at J to 2 bases, leaving 5 bases not matched to a gene. The CDR3 runs to 14 residues. Germline CDR1 is SNHLY and CDR2 is FYNNEI. CDR3 in DNA: TGTGCCAGCATCAGCGGGGAAGCCTACAATGAGCAGTTCTTC. It specifies CASISGEAYNEQFF. Full variable domain (outside the CDR3, taken from reference TRBV2 and TRBJ2-1): EPEVTQTPSHQVTQMGQEVILRCVPISNHLYFYWYRQILGQKVEFLVSFYNNEISEKSEIFDDQFSVERPDGSNFTLKIRSTKLEDSAMYFCASISGEAYNEQFFGPGTRLTVL.

The V and J genes are TRBV6-4 and TRBJ1-3, with D unclear. The V gene's germline CDR1 is MRHNA and CDR2 SNTAGT. Trimming left V 3 bases short and J 0 bases short, with 6 bases between. The CDR3 spans 14 residues. DNA for the CDR3: TGTGCCAGCAGTGAGGGCCCCTCTGGAAACACCATATATTTT. It specifies CASSEGPSGNTIYF.

The chain combines TRBV5-6 with TRBJ1-2; no definite D call. This CDR3 region has 15 residues. Trimming pared 0 bases from V and 1 base from J, leaving 10 bases between. The germline CDR1 and CDR2 sequences are SGHDT and YYEEEE. The CDR3 sequence is CASSLGNPSNYGYTF. In DNA form, the CDR3 reads TGTGCCAGCAGCTTGGGTAATCCGAGTAACTATGGCTACACCTTC.

V and J are TRBV21-1 and TRBJ1-1; the DNA was not compared with TRBD1, the D call given in the table. TRBV21-1 is labeled a pseudogene. The CDR3 runs to 14 residues. This CDR3 reads CASSKGWANTEAFF. CDR3 nucleotides: TGTGCCAGCAGCAAAGGGTGGGCGAACACTGAAGCTTTCTTT.

The gene calls are TRBV4-1 and TRBJ1-5; D possibly corresponds to TRBD1 (5 bases). Trimming cost V 0 bases and J 6 bases, with 9 bases left between them. CDR1 MGHRA and CDR2 YSYEKL come from the germline V gene. The CDR3 consists of 14 residues. The CDR3 DNA sequence: TGCGCCAGCAGCCAAGATGCGGACACTCAGCCCCAGCATTTT. Translation gives CASSQDADTQPQHF.

DNA of the CDR3: TGTGCCACAACCCGGGGGGATTCCTACGAGCAGTACTTC. Its translation is CATTRGDSYEQYF. The V and J genes are TRBV2 and TRBJ2-7; 7 nucleotides match TRBD2. With V trimmed by 10 bases and J by 1 base, 7 bases remained unmatched. CDR1 and CDR2 (germline): SNHLY, FYNNEI. The CDR3 totals 13 residues.

This chain links TRBV5-1 with TRBJ2-7; D is unclear. Germline lookup yields CDR1 SGHRS and CDR2 YFSETQ. V lost 0 bases, J lost 0 bases, and 4 bases lay in between. There are 13 residues in the CDR3. The CDR3, as DNA: TGCGCCAGCAGCTTGGACAACTCCTACGAGCAGTACTTC. This translates into CASSLDNSYEQYF. Using reference TRBV5-1 and TRBJ2-7 for the parts outside the CDR3, the full variable domain is KAGVTQTPRYLIKTRGQQVTLSCSPISGHRSVSWYQQTPGQGLQFLFEYFSETQRNKGNFPGRFSGRQFSNSRSEMNVSTLELGDSALYLCASSLDNSYEQYFGPGTRLTVT.

The rearrangement links TRBV2 to TRBJ2-1; TRBD1 agrees at 7 bases. V was clipped by 3 bases and J by 3 bases; unmatched bases: 5. CDR3 size: 15 residues. Germline lookup yields CDR1 SNHLY and CDR2 FYNNEI. DNA for the CDR3: TGTGCCAGCAGTGAGTACAGGGGAGACTACAATGAGCAGTTCTTC. It encodes CASSEYRGDYNEQFF.

The chain recombines TRBV7-9 with TRBJ2-1; tentatively, D is TRBD1 (5 bases). The CDR3 totals 15 residues. Germline values: CDR1 SEHNR, CDR2 FQNEAQ (reference sequence). The V end was cut by 0 bases, the J end by 8 bases, with 14 bases between. The CDR3 sequence is CASSLAPWGSDEQFF. Here the CDR3 DNA reads TGTGCCAGCAGCTTAGCCCCCTGGGGCAGCGATGAGCAGTTCTTC. The full variable domain, with the rest looked up from reference TRBV7-9 and TRBJ2-1, is DTGVSQNPRHKITKRGQNVTFRCDPISEHNRLYWYRQTLGQGPEFLTYFQNEAQLEKSRLLSDRFSAERPKGSFSTLEIQRTEQGDSAMYLCASSLAPWGSDEQFFGPGTRLTVL.

The sample holds one count of this clone. The CDR3 region is CASSLRPTSYTYEQYF. CDR3 DNA: TGCGCCAGCAGCTTGCGACCGACTAGTTATACCTACGAGCAGTACTTC. The V gene is TRBV5-1, the J gene TRBJ2-5; tentatively, D is TRBD2 (6 bases). The last part of the DNA fits TRBJ2-7 better; the J call may be wrong. The CDR3 runs 16 residues. Germline CDR1 and CDR2: SGHRS and YFSETQ.

The chain carries TRBV29-1 and TRBJ2-7; TRBD1 might be the D (6 bases). The CDR3 consists of 13 residues. In germline, CDR1 is SQVTM, CDR2 ANQGSEA. V was clipped by 5 bases and J by 2 bases, with 13 bases between them. This CDR3 reads CSVLDSKTYEQYF. The CDR3 nucleotides are TGCAGCGTTTTGGACAGTAAGACCTACGAGCAGTACTTC.

This clone was seen a single time. This rearrangement joins TRBV4-1 to TRBJ2-1, with D tentatively TRBD2 (7 bases). This CDR3 is built from 16 residues. Germline CDR1 reads MGHRA; CDR2 reads YSYEKL. V lost 4 bases, J lost 7 bases, and 20 bases lay in between. CDR3 protein: CASSPELGGPANEQFF. CDR3 DNA sequence: TGCGCCAGCAGCCCCGAGTTGGGGGGGCCGGCGAATGAGCAGTTCTTC.

This clone was found once. The V gene is TRBV6-4, the J gene TRBJ2-5, with D unresolved. V was cut by 6 bases and J by 3 bases, with 11 bases left in between. The CDR3 contains 13 residues. Germline V gene lookup returns CDR1 MRHNA and CDR2 SNTAGT. The CDR3 sequence: CASSRGPEETQYF. The CDR3, as DNA: TGTGCCAGCAGCCGAGGCCCAGAAGAGACCCAGTACTTC.

The V call is TRBV5-1, the J call TRBJ2-7, with D tentatively TRBD2 (6 bases). Germline V gene sequence: CDR1 SGHRS, CDR2 YFSETQ. The CDR3 extends over 13 amino acids. With 3 bases removed from V and 7 bases from J, the gap between germline ends came to 14 bases. CDR3 region: CASSWGENWEQYF. The CDR3, as DNA: TGCGCCAGCAGCTGGGGGGAGAATTGGGAGCAGTACTTC.

V is TRBV5-6 and J is TRBJ2-7; D unclear. Between the trimmed V and J ends, which lost 0 bases and 5 bases, there was a span of 12 bases. CDR3 size: 14 residues. Germline V gene data show CDR1 as SGHDT and CDR2 as YYEEEE. The CDR3 reads CASSLAVRTDEQYF. The CDR3 nucleotides read TGTGCCAGCAGCTTGGCGGTCCGAACGGACGAGCAGTACTTC.

The rearrangement joins TRBV11-2 to TRBJ1-1; D remains unclear. Germline CDR1 and CDR2: SGHAT and FQNNGV. V lost 1 base, J lost 0 bases, and 9 bases lay in between. This CDR3 region has 15 residues. CDR3 residues: CASSLAELMNTEAFF. The CDR3 nucleotides read TGTGCCAGCAGCTTAGCCGAGTTGATGAACACTGAAGCTTTCTTT.

V is TRBV12-2 and J is TRBJ2-7; no DNA check was done on the table's D call, TRBD2. TRBV12-2 is deemed a pseudogene. The CDR3 totals 14 residues. CDR3 DNA sequence: TGTGCAAGTCGCTCCCAAGGTAGACGGGTAGGGCAGTACTTC. Residues: CASRSQGRRVGQYF.

The CDR3 region has the DNA TGTGCCAGCAGCGAGGACAGGGCGAACATTCAGTACTTC. Amino acids: CASSEDRANIQYF. This chain joins TRBV27 and TRBJ2-4; TRBD1 aligns across 8 bases. Germline CDR1 is MNHEY and CDR2 is SMNVEV (reference sequence). CDR3 size: 13 residues. Trimming took 6 bases from V and 7 from J; bases not matched to a gene: 5.

The chain has TRBV18 and TRBJ1-1; the D is unclear. Trimming stripped 2 bases from V and 1 base from J, with 14 bases between. Germline V gene lookup returns CDR1 KGHSH and CDR2 LQKENI. The CDR3 has 16 residues. The CDR3 DNA reads as TGTGCCAGCTCACCAAGGATCGGAGAGGAGAACACTGAAGCTTTCTTT. This gives the protein CASSPRIGEENTEAFF.

The CDR3 sequence is CASSARNSYEQYF. The DNA for the CDR3 is TGTGCCAGCAGCGCGAGGAACTCCTACGAGCAGTACTTC. The V and J genes are TRBV5-6 and TRBJ2-7; D is ambiguous. Germline CDR1 and CDR2: SGHDT and YYEEEE. V lost 4 bases, J lost 0 bases, and 8 bases lay in between. The CDR3 is 13 amino acids.

The genes are TRBV11-2 and TRBJ2-7, with TRBD1 matching 7 bases. This CDR3 is built from 15 residues. Germline V CDR1 and CDR2: SGHAT, FQNNGV. V lost 3 bases, J lost 3 bases, and 8 bases stayed unmatched. CDR3 coding DNA: TGTGCCAGCAGCTTTAGCCGGGACAGTTTCTACGAGCAGTACTTC. It yields the protein CASSFSRDSFYEQYF.

V usage is TRBV6-1 and J usage is TRBJ1-2; a possible D gene is TRBD1 (6 bases). The CDR3 contains 15 residues. Between the trimmed V and J ends, which lost 6 bases and 0 bases, there was a span of 14 bases. Germline values: CDR1 MNHNS, CDR2 SASEGT. CDR3 sequence: CASSLIRTANYGYTF. The CDR3 DNA is TGTGCCAGCAGCCTGATTCGGACAGCTAACTATGGCTACACCTTC.

In DNA, the CDR3 is TGTGCCAGCAGTGCTCGAGTGGGCGGGGGCATAGATACGCAGTATTTT. It translates to CASSARVGGGIDTQYF. J is TRBJ2-3 and V is TRBV6-4, with TRBD2 as a possible D gene (7 bases). Germline V lookup: CDR1 MRHNA, CDR2 SNTAGT. V was trimmed by 4 bases and J by 5 bases, leaving 19 bases between them. This CDR3 is built from 16 residues.

V usage is TRBV18 and J usage is TRBJ1-5; D remains unclear. CDR3 length: 14 amino acids. V was trimmed by 2 bases and J by 9 bases, leaving 14 bases between them. Germline CDR1 KGHSH, CDR2 LQKENI. CDR3 sequence reads: CASSPGPQFGPQHF. CDR3 DNA sequence: TGTGCCAGCTCACCAGGGCCCCAGTTTGGGCCCCAGCATTTT.

This clone occurred once. The V and J genes are TRBV27 and TRBJ2-1; D call uncertain. The CDR3 sequence is 13 residues long. The germline gives CDR1 MNHEY, CDR2 SMNVEV (reference sequence). V was trimmed by 10 bases and J by 1 base, leaving 11 bases between them. CDR3 bases: TGTGCCACCCGGTCGGTTTCCTACAATGAGCAGTTCTTC. As protein: CATRSVSYNEQFF.

The V and J genes are TRBV6-5 and TRBJ1-4; TRBD1 might be the D (6 bases). V shed 5 bases and J shed 7 bases, with 14 bases lying between them. This CDR3 has 14 residues. From germline, CDR1 is MNHEY and CDR2 SVGAGI. CDR3 nucleotides: TGTGCCAGCAGTGGGGGGGCAGTGAGTGAAAAACTGTTTTTT. It encodes CASSGGAVSEKLFF.

V and J are TRBV9 and TRBJ2-1; the match to TRBD2 covers 7 bases. The V gene's germline CDR1 is SGDLS and CDR2 YYNGEE. V gave up 0 bases and J gave up 3 bases; unmatched junction bases: 6. CDR3 length: 16 amino acids. The CDR3: CASSVDAGVVYNEQFF. CDR3 in DNA: TGTGCCAGCAGCGTAGATGCGGGAGTGGTCTACAATGAGCAGTTCTTC.

The rearrangement joins TRBV19 to TRBJ2-2; D gene unclear. The V end lost 3 bases, the J end lost 8 bases, and 7 bases lay between the germline ends. The length of the CDR3 is 12 residues. The germline CDR1 and CDR2 sequences are LNHDA and SQIVND (reference sequence). The CDR3 nucleotides read TGTGCCAGTAGTATCCTTTCGGGGGAGCTGTTTTTT. Translation: CASSILSGELFF.

The chain links TRBV14 to TRBJ1-1; tentatively, D is TRBD1 (5 bases). The CDR3 loop spans 14 amino acids. Germline CDR1 is SGHDN and CDR2 is FVKESK. With 4 bases removed from V and 1 base from J, the gap between germline ends came to 10 bases. Written as DNA, the CDR3 is TGTGCCAGCAGCCTAGACAGATCGAACACTGAAGCTTTCTTT. Its protein product is CASSLDRSNTEAFF.

The rearrangement joins TRBV19 to TRBJ2-3; D is unresolved. The ends were cut back, 8 bases at V and 0 bases at J, with 15 bases in the middle. CDR3 length: 15 amino acids. CDR1 and CDR2 (germline): LNHDA, SQIVND (reference sequence). The CDR3 region is CASGFGQVSTDTQYF. The DNA for the CDR3 is TGTGCCAGTGGTTTCGGCCAGGTGAGCACAGATACGCAGTATTTT.